This note documents a single T cell receptor (beta chain) sequence. Antigen unknown. The study recruited healthy Caucasian donors from Russia who were aged about 6 to 100. These data come from a study of blood T cells in healthy people across ages. At the level of the study: Per two T cells, about one barcoded beta molecule was captured through template switching. Broader study findings: Naive T cell percentage by flow cytometry tracked strongly with beta diversity. The fall in TCR beta diversity per million T cells was roughly linear with age.

The use of a sample-barcoded 5' primer and a J-beta primer mix characterized a second PCR of roughly 6 to 11 cycles. TCRdb reprocessed the 5' RACE reads via MiXCR and lists one record per CDR3 protein. The table lists hundreds of thousands of distinct CDR3 sequences, around 42% of them singletons. The CDR3 totals 12 residues. Trimming pared 8 bases from V and 1 base from J, leaving 7 bases between. Per the germline V gene, CDR1 is ENHRY and CDR2 is SYGVKD. The sequencing sample was made of blood. The sequence came from a man in his sixties in good health. This chain joins TRBV10-3 and TRBJ2-3; D is ambiguous. The CDR3 nucleotides are TGTGCCATCCGGAAGGGCACAGATACGCAGTATTTT. As protein: CAIRKGTDTQYF.